This TCR beta chain appears in the sequencing data of a study of cytomegalovirus exposure and HLA in healthy donors. Comment on this clone: The sample holds other DNA sequences that translate to the same CDR3.

Germline trimming cut 6 bases from V and 2 bases from J; bases unmatched to any gene: 3. Germline V gene lookup returns CDR1 MNHEY and CDR2 SMNVEV (reference sequence). This CDR3 has 14 amino acids. The PCR was carried out with 60 Vbeta primers and 13 Jbeta primers. The protocol was immunoSEQ multiplex PCR, while the TCRdb copy is restricted to in-frame clones and leaves out a portion. The sample records about 110,000 clones, 55% to 75% being singletons. The sample consisted of PBMCs. This chain links TRBV27 with TRBJ1-3, with TRBD1 matching 8 bases. This clonotype was obtained from a woman in her sixties or seventies in good health and CMV-seropositive. CDR3 residues: CASSSTGAGNTIYF. For the CDR3, the DNA is TGTGCCAGCAGCTCGACAGGGGCTGGAAACACCATATATTTT.